This T cell receptor (beta chain) was sequenced in a study of blood T cell repertoires in COVID-19. V shed 0 bases and J shed 2 bases, with 15 bases lying between them. The V gene's germline CDR1 is SGHTS and CDR2 YDEGEE. The CDR3 runs 17 residues. Authors' methods: Quantification of nucleated cells was approximated via reference gene primer amplification. Clones were sequenced by immunoSEQ multiplex PCR, and TCRdb holds only the in-frame ones, with some missing. V and J calls and clone size come straight from that table; D and trimming were deduced from the DNA. The sample lists approximately 290,000 clones, around 81% occurring once. The table lists this clone with a count of one.

This chain connects TRBV5-8 to TRBJ1-5, with a possible D match to TRBD1 (6 bases). The source material was peripheral blood. The clonotype comes from a person aged 65 to 85 with COVID-19, enrolled during active disease. The CDR3 DNA follows: TGTGCCAGCAGCTTGGTGGGGGGGGGCAGAGGCAATCAGCCCCAGCATTTT. Translated: CASSLVGGGRGNQPQHF. Full variable domain (remainder filled in from reference TRBV5-8 and TRBJ1-5): EAGVTQSPTHLIKTRGQQATLRCSPISGHTSVYWYQQALGLGLQFLLWYDEGEERNRGNFPPRFSGRQFPNYSSELNVNALELEDSALYLCASSLVGGGRGNQPQHFGDGTRLSIL.